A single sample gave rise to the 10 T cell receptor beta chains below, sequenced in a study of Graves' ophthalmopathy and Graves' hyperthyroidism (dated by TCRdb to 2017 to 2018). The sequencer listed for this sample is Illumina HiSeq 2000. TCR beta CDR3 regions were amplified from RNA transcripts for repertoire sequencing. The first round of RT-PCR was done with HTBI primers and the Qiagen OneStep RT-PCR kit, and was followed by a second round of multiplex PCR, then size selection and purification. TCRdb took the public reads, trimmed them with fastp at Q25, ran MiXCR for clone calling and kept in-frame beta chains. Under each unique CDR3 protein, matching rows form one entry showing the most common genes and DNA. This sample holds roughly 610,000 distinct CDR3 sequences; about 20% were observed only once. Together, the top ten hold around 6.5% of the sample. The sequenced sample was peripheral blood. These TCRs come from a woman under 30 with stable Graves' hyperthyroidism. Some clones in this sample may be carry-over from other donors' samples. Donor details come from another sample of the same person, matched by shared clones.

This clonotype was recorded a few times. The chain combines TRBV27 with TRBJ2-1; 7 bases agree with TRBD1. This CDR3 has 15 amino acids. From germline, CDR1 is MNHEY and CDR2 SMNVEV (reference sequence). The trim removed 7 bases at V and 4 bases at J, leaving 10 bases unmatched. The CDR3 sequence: CASTRQGPAYNEQFF. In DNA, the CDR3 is TGTGCCAGCACAAGACAGGGCCCCGCTTACAATGAGCAGTTCTTC.

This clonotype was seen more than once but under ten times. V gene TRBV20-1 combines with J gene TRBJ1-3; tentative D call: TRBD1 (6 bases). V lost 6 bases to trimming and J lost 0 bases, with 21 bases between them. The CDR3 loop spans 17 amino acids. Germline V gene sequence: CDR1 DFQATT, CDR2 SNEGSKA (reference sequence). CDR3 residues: CSARVTNRAYSGNTIYF. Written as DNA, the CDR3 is TGCAGTGCAAGGGTAACCAACAGGGCTTACTCTGGAAACACCATATATTTT.

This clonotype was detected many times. For the CDR3, the DNA is TGTGCCAGCAGCCCAAGAGGACAGGGGGCAACTGGGGCCAACGTCCTGACTTTC. Translation gives CASSPRGQGATGANVLTF. The V and J genes are TRBV7-6 and TRBJ2-6; TRBD1 matches at 11 bases. Germline V lookup: CDR1 SGHVS, CDR2 FNYEAQ. The J segment lost 2 bases and the V segment lost 5 bases, leaving 8 bases of the junction unmatched. This CDR3 has 18 amino acids.

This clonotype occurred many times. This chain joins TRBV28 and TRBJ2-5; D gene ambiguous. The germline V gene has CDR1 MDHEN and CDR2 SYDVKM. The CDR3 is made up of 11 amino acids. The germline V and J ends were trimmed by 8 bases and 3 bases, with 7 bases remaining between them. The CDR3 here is CASALEETQYF. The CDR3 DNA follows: TGTGCCAGCGCCCTGGAAGAGACCCAGTACTTC. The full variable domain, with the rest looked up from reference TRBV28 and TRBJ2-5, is DVKVTQSSRYLVKRTGEKVFLECVQDMDHENMFWYRQDPGLGLRLIYFSYDVKMKEKGDIPEGYSVSREKKERFSLILESASTNQTSMYLCASALEETQYFGPGTRLLVL.

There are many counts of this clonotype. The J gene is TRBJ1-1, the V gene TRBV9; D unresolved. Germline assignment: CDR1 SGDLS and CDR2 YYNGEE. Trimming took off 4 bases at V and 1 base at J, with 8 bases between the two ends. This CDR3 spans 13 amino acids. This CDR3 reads CASSPDWNTEAFF. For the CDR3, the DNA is TGTGCCAGCAGCCCTGATTGGAACACTGAAGCTTTCTTT.

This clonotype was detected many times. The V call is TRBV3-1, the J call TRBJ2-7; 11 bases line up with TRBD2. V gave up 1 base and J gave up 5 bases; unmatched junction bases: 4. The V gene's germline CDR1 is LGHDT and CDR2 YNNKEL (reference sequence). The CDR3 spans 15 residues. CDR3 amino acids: CASSQVTLAGDEQYF. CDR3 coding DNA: TGTGCCAGCAGCCAAGTTACACTAGCGGGAGACGAGCAGTACTTC.

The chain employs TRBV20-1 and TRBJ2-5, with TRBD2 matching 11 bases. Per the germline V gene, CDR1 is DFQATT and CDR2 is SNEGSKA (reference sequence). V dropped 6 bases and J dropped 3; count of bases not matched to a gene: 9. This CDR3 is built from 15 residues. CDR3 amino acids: CSAPKPGLAEETQYF. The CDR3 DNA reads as TGCAGTGCCCCTAAGCCGGGACTAGCGGAAGAGACCCAGTACTTC.

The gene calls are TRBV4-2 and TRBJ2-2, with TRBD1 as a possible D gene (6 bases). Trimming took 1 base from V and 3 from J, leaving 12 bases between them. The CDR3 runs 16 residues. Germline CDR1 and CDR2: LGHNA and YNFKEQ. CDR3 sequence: CASSQAGQGYTGELFF. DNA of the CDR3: TGTGCCAGCAGCCAAGCTGGGCAGGGGTACACCGGGGAGCTGTTTTTT.

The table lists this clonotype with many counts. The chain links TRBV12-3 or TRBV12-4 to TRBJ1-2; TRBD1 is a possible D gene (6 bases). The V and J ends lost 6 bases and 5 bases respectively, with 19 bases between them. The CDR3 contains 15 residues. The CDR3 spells CASSPPGGMVYGYTF. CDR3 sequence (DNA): TGTGCCAGCAGCCCCCCCGGGGGCATGGTTTATGGCTACACCTTC.

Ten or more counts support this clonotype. CDR3 in DNA: TGTGCCAGCAGTTTACGACAGTACACTGAAGCTTTCTTT. It codes for CASSLRQYTEAFF. The rearrangement joins TRBV27 to TRBJ1-1; D is perhaps TRBD1 (5 bases). The CDR3 runs to 13 residues. The germline gives CDR1 MNHEY, CDR2 SMNVEV (reference sequence). Trimming removed 2 bases at V and 3 bases at J, with 7 bases between.